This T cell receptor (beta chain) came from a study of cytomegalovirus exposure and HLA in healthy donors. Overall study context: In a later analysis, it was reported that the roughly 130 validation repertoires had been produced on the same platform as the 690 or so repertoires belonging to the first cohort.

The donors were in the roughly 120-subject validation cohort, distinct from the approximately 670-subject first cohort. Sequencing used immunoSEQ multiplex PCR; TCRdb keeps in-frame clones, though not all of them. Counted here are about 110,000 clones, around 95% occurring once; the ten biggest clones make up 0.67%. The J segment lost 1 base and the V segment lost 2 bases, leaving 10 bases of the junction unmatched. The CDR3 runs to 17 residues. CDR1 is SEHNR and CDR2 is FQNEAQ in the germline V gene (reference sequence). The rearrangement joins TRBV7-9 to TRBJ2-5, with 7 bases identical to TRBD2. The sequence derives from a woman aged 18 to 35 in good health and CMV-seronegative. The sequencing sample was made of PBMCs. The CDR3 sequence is CASSLPRREGTQETQYF. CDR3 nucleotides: TGTGCCAGCAGCTTACCTCGTAGGGAGGGGACCCAAGAGACCCAGTACTTC.